This TCR beta chain was identified during a study of CD8+ T cells in alopecia areata. Documented treatment: oral pan-JAK inhibitor, 5-10 mg twice daily. The investigators collected lesional scalp punch biopsies and peripheral blood from alopecia areata patients. Using a FACSAria, the CD4+ and CD8+ T cells were sorted from the PBMCs. Overall study findings and caveats: Clarity of TCR sharing across patients fell short of that in mice, possibly HLA-related. It was lesional scalp, especially alopecia totalis/universalis, that showed higher clonality than normal scalp.

Germline V gene lookup returns CDR1 LGHNA and CDR2 YSLEER. This CDR3 has 15 residues. J lost 7 bases, V lost 0 bases, and 7 bases had no gene match. Note on this clone: What it recognizes is unknown.

RNA was isolated and reverse transcribed to cDNA, the sequencing template. Sequencing used immunoSEQ multiplex PCR; TCRdb keeps in-frame clones, though not all of them. This table has approximately 210,000 clones, around 65% appearing once. This chain uses TRBV4-3 with TRBJ2-5, with 8 bases that match TRBD1. This receptor was obtained from a human donor with alopecia areata. Material: CD4+ T cells sorted from blood, obtained at approximately week 42, from a patient treated with tofacitinib. CDR3 protein: CASSQDVGQGATQYF. In DNA form, the CDR3 reads TGCGCCAGCAGCCAAGATGTTGGGCAGGGGGCGACCCAGTACTTC.